This T cell receptor (beta chain) was obtained from a study of control samples from healthy donors and cancer patients. CDR1 is MNHEY, CDR2 SVGAGI, per germline. The CDR3 totals 11 residues. Between the trimmed V and J ends, which lost 0 bases and 14 bases, there was a span of 8 bases. Measured with immunoSEQ multiplex PCR; TCRdb has only the in-frame clones, and not every one. The table lists about 120,000 clones, over 85% of them singletons, with less than 3.5% in the top ten. The TCR comes from a man aged 25 to 40 in good health. The chain links TRBV6-5 to TRBJ2-1; tentatively, D is TRBD1 or TRBD2 (5 bases each). Sequencing was done on a sample of blood. The CDR3 DNA is TGTGCCAGCAGTTACTCGGGGACGGAGTTCTTC. Protein sequence: CASSYSGTEFF.